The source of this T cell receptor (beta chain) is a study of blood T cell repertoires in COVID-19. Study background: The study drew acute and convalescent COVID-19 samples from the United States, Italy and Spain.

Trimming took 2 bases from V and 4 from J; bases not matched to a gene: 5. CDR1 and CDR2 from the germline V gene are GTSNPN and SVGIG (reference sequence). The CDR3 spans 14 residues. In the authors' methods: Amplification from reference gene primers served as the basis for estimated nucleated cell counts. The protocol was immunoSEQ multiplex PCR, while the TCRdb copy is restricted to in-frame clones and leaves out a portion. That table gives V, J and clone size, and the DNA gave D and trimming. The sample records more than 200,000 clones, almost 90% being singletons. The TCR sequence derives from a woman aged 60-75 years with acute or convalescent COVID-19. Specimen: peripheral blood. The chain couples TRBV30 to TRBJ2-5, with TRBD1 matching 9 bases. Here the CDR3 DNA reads TGTGCCTGGAGTCCGGGACAGGGAGGAGAGACCCAGTACTTC. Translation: CAWSPGQGGETQYF.